This TCR beta chain was recorded in a study of cytomegalovirus exposure and HLA in healthy donors. Whole-study findings and limits: A previous analysis found most TCR beta V segments productive roughly 87% or roughly 30% of the time. Roughly even sequencing depth across donors was the assumption behind the presence/absence analyses. Among immune exposure information, only CMV serostatus was available. A missense variant in DCLRE1C was later tied to TCR beta V- and J-gene trimming.

With respect to this clone: The target antigen is unknown.

This PCR relied on a set of 60 Vbeta primers and 13 Jbeta primers. Sequencing used immunoSEQ multiplex PCR; TCRdb keeps in-frame clones, though not all of them. Its clone listing holds 130,000 to 150,000 clones. The CDR3 covers 20 residues. The germline V gene encodes CDR1 LNHNV and CDR2 YYDKDF (reference sequence). J was trimmed by 0 bases and V by 0 bases; bases with no gene match: 12. What was sequenced was PBMCs. V and J are TRBV15 and TRBJ2-7; 12 positions agree with TRBD2. This TCR derives from a male donor in good health and CMV-seronegative. The chain's CDR3 is CATSRDNFGLAGPSSYEQYF. The CDR3 nucleotides are TGTGCCACCAGCAGAGATAATTTCGGACTAGCGGGGCCTTCCTCCTACGAGCAGTACTTC. The full variable domain, with the rest looked up from reference TRBV15 and TRBJ2-7, is DAMVIQNPRYQVTQFGKPVTLSCSQTLNHNVMYWYQQKSSQAPKLLFHYYDKDFNNEADTPDNFQSRRPNTSFCFLDIRSPGLGDTAMYLCATSRDNFGLAGPSSYEQYFGPGTRLTVT.